The T cell receptor (beta chain) under discussion was sequenced for a study of OX40 agonist ivuxolimab in advanced cancers. The assay was immunoSEQ multiplex PCR, and TCRdb's table has in-frame clones only and misses some. In the table there are about 86,000 clones, about 90% of which are singletons. CDR1 and CDR2 (germline): SNHLY, FYNNEI. This CDR3 spans 15 amino acids. Trimming removed 6 bases from V and 0 bases from J, with 15 bases in between. This TCR was recovered from an adult with an advanced solid tumor such as melanoma, head and neck, liver or kidney cancer. The source was CD4+ or CD8+ T cells sorted from blood, collected in a trial of the OX40 agonist ivuxolimab. The chain carries TRBV2 and TRBJ2-7; maybe TRBD2 (7 bases). The CDR3, as DNA: TGTGCCAGCAGCGCGGGGGACACCCTCTCCTACGAGCAGTACTTC. Translation gives CASSAGDTLSYEQYF.